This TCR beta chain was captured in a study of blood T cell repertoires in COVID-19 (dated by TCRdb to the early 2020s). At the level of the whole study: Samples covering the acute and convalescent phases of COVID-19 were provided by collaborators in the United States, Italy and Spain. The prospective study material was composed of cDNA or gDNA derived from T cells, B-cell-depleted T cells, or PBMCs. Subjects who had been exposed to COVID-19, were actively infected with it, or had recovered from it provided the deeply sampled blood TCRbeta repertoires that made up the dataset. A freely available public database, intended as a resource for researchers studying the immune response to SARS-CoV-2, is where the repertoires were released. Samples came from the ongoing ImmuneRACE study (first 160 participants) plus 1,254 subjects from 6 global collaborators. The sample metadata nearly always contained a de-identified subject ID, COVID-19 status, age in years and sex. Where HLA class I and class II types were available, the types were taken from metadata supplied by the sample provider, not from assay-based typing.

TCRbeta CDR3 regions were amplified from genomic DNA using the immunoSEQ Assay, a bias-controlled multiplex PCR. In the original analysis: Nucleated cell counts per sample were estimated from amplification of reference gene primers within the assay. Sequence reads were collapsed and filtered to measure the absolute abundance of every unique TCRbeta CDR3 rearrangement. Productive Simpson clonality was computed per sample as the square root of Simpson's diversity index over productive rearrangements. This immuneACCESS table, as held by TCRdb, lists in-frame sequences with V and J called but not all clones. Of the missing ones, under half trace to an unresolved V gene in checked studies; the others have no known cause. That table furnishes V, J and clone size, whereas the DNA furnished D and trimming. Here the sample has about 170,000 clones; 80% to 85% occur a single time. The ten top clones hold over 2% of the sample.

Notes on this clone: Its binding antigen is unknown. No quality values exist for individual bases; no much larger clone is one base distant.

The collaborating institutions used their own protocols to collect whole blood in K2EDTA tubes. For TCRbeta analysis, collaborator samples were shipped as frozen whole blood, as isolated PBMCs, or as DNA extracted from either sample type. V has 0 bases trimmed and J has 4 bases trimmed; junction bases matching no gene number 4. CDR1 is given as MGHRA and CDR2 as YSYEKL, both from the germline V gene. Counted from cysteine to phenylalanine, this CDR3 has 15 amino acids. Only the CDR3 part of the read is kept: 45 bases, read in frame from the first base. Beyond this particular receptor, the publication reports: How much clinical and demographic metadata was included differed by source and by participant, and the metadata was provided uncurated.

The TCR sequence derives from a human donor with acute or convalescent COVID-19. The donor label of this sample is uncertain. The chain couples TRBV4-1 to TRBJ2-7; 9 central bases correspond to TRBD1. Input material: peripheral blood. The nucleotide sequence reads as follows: TGCGCCAGCAGCCAAGATCTAGGACAGGGGTACGAGCAGTACTTC. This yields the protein CASSQDLGQGYEQYF.